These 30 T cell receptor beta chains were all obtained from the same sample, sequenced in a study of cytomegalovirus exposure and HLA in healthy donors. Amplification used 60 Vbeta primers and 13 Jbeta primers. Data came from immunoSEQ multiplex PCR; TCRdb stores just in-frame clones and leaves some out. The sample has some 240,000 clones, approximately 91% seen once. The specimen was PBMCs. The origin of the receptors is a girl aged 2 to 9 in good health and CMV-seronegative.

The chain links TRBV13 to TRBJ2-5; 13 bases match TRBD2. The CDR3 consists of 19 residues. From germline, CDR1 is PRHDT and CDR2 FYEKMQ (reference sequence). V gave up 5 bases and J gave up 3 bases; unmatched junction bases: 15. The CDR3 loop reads CASSSGGRLGLAGKETQYF. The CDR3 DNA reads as TGTGCCAGCAGCAGTGGGGGACGTTTGGGACTAGCGGGGAAAGAGACCCAGTACTTC.

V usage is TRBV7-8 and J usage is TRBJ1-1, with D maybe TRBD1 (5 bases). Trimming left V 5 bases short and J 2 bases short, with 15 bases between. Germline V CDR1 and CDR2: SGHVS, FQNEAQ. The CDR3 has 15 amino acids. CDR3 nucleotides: TGTGCCAGCAGCCCGGGACTTCGACCCAACACTGAAGCTTTCTTT. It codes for CASSPGLRPNTEAFF.

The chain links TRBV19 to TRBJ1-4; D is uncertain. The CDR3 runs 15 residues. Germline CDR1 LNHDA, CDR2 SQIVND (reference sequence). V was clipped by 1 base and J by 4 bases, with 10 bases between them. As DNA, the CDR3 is TGTGCCAGTAGTATAGGTGGCACCATTAATGAAAAACTGTTTTTT. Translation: CASSIGGTINEKLFF. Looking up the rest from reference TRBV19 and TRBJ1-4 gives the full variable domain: DGGITQSPKYLFRKEGQNVTLSCEQNLNHDAMYWYRQDPGQGLRLIYYSQIVNDFQKGDIAEGYSVSREKKESFPLTVTSAQKNPTAFYLCASSIGGTINEKLFFGSGTQLSVL.

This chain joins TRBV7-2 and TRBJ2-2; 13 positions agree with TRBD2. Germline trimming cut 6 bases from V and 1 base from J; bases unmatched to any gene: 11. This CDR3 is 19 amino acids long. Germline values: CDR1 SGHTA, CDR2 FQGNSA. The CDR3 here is CASRARRLAGGRNTGELFF. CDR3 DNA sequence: TGTGCCAGCAGAGCCCGAAGACTAGCGGGGGGCAGGAACACCGGGGAGCTGTTTTTT.

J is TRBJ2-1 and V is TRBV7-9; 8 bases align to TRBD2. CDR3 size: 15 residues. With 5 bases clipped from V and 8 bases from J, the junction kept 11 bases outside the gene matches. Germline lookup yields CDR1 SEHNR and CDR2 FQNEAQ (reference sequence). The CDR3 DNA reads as TGTGCCAGCAGCCCCGGGACTAGTCTCTTCGATGAGCAGTTCTTC. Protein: CASSPGTSLFDEQFF.

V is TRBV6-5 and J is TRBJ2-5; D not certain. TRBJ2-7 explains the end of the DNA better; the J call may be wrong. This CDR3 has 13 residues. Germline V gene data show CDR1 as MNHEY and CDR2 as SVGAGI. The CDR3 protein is CASKSSTPYEQYF. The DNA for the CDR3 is TGTGCCAGCAAGTCTAGTACGCCCTACGAGCAGTACTTC.

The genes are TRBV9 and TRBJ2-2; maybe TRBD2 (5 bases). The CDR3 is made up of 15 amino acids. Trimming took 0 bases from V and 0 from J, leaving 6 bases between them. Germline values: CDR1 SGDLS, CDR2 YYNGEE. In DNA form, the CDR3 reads TGTGCCAGCAGCGTAGCACTAGCGAACACCGGGGAGCTGTTTTTT. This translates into CASSVALANTGELFF.

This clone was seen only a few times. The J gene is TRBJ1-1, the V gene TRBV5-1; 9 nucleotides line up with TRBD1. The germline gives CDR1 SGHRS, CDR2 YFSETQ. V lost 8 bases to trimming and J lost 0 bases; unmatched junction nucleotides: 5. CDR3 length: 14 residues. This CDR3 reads CASGTGNMNTEAFF. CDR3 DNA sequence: TGCGCCAGTGGGACAGGGAATATGAACACTGAAGCTTTCTTT.

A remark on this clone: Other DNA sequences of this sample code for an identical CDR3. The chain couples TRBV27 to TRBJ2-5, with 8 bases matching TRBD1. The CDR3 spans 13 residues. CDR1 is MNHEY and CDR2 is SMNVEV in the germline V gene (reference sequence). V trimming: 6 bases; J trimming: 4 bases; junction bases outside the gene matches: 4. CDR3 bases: TGTGCCAGCAGAGGACAGGGAAGAGAGACCCAGTACTTC. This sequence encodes CASRGQGRETQYF.

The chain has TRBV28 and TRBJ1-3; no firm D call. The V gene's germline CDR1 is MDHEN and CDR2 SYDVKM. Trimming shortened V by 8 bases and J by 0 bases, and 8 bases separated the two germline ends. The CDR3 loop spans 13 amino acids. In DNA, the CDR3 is TGTGCCAGCCGGGATATCTCTGGAAACACCATATATTTT. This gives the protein CASRDISGNTIYF. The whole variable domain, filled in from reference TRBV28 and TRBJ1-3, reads DVKVTQSSRYLVKRTGEKVFLECVQDMDHENMFWYRQDPGLGLRLIYFSYDVKMKEKGDIPEGYSVSREKKERFSLILESASTNQTSMYLCASRDISGNTIYFGEGSWLTVV.

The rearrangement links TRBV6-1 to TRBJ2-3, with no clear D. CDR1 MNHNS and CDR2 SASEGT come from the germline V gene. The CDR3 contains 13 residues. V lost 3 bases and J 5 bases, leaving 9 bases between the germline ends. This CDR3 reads CASSDLAIDTQYF. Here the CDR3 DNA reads TGTGCCAGCAGTGATCTTGCGATAGATACGCAGTATTTT.

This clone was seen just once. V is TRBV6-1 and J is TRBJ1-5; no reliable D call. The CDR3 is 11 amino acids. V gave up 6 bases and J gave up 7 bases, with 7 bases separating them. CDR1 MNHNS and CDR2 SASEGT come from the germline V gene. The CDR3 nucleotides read TGTGCCAGCAGCCGAGGGCAGCCCCAGCATTTT. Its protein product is CASSRGQPQHF.

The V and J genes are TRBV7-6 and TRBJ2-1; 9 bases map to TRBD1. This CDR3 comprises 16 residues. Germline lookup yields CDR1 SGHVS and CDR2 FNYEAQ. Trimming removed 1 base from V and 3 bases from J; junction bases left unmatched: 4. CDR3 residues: CASSLGETGGYNEQFF. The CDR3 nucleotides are TGTGCCAGCAGCTTAGGTGAGACAGGGGGCTACAATGAGCAGTTCTTC. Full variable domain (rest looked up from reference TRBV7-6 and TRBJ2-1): GAGVSQSPRYKVTKRGQDVALRCDPISGHVSLYWYRQALGQGPEFLTYFNYEAQQDKSGLPNDRFSAERPEGSISTLTIQRTEQRDSAMYRCASSLGETGGYNEQFFGPGTRLTVL.

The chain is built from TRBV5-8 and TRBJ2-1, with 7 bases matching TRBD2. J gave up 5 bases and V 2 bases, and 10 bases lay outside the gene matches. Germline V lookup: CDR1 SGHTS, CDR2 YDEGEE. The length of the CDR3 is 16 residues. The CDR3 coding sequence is TGTGCCAGCAGCTTTTGGGGGAGGGTCGTTGACAATGAGCAGTTCTTC. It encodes CASSFWGRVVDNEQFF.

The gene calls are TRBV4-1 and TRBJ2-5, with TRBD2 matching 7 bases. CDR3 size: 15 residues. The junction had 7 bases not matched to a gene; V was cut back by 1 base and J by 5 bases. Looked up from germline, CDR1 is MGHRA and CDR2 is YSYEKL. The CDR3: CASSQALREEETQYF. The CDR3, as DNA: TGCGCCAGCAGCCAAGCCCTCCGGGAGGAGGAGACCCAGTACTTC.

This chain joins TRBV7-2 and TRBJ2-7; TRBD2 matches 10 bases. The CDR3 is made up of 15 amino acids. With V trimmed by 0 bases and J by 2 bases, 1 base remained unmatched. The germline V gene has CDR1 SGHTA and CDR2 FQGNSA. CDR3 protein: CASSLALAGAYEQYF. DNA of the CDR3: TGTGCCAGCAGCTTAGCCCTAGCGGGAGCCTACGAGCAGTACTTC.

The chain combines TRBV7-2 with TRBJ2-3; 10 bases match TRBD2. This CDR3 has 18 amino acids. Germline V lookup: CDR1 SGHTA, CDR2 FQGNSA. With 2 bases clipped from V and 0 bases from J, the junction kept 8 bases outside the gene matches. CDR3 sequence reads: CASSLTLAGRSSTDTQYF. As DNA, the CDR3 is TGTGCCAGCAGCTTAACACTAGCGGGGAGATCTAGCACAGATACGCAGTATTTT.

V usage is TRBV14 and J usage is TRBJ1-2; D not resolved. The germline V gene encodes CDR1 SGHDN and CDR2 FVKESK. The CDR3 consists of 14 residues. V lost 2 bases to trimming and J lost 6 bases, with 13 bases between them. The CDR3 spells CASSQTGRPNGYTF. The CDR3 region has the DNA TGTGCCAGCAGCCAAACCGGGAGACCGAATGGCTACACCTTC.

CDR3 residues: CASSYGRSWNYGYTF. CDR3 nucleotides: TGTGCCAGCAGTTACGGGAGGTCTTGGAACTATGGCTACACCTTC. V is TRBV6-6 and J is TRBJ1-2; D is unresolved. The germline CDR1 and CDR2 sequences are MNHNY and SVGAGI (reference sequence). CDR3 length: 15 residues. V gave up 2 bases and J gave up 2 bases, with 12 bases separating them.

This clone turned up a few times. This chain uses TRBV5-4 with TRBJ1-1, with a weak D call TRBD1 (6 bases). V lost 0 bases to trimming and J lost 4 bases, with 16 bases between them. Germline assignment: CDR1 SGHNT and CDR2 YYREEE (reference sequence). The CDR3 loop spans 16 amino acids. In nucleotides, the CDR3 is TGTGCCAGCAGCTTGGTGGGGGCTGGGACCGTCACTGAAGCTTTCTTT. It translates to CASSLVGAGTVTEAFF.

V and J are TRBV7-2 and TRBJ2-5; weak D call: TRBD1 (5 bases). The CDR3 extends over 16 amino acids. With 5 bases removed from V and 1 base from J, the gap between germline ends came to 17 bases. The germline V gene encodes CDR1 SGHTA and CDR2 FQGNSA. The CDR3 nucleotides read TGTGCCAGCAGCCGCCTCACACGGACAACCCAAGAGACCCAGTACTTC. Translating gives CASSRLTRTTQETQYF.

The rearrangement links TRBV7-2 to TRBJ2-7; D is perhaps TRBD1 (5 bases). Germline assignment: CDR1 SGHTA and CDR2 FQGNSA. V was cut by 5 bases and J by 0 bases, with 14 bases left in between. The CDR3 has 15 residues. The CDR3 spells CASSHPTASSYEQYF. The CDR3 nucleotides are TGTGCCAGCAGCCATCCGACAGCCAGCTCCTACGAGCAGTACTTC.

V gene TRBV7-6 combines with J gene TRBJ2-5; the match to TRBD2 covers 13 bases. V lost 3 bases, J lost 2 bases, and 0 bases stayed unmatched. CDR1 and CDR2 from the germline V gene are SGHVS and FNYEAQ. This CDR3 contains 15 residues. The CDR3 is CASSLGLAGQETQYF. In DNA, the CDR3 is TGTGCCAGCAGCTTGGGACTAGCGGGACAAGAGACCCAGTACTTC.

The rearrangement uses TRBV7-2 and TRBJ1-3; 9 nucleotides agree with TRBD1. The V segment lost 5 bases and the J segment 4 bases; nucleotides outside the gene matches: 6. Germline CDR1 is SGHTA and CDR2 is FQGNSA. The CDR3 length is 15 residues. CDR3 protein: CASSTGTGFGNTIYF. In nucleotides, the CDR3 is TGTGCCAGCAGCACCGGGACAGGGTTCGGAAACACCATATATTTT.

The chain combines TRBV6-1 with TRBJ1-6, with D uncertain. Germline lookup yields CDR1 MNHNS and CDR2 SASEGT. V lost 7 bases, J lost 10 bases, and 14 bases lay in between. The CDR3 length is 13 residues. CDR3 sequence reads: CASTLTKTSPLHF. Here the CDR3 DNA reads TGTGCCAGCACCTTGACAAAGACCTCACCCCTCCACTTT.

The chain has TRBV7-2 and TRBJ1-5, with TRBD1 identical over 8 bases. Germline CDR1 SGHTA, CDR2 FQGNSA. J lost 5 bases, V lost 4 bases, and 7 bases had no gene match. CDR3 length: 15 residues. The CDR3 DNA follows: TGTGCCAGCAGCTCTTGGCCAGGGGGCGATCAGCCCCAGCATTTT. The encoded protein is CASSSWPGGDQPQHF.

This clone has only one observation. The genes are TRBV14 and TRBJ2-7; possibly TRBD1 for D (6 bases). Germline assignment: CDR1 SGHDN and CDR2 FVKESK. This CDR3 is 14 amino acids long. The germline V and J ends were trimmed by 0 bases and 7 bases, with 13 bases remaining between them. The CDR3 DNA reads TGTGCCAGCAGCCAAGATTGGGACACGGGGGAGCAGTACTTC. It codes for CASSQDWDTGEQYF.

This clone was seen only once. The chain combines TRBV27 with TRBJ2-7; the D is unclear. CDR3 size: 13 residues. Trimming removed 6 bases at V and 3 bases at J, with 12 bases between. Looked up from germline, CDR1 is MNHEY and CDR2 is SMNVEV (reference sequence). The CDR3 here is CASSSRVHYEQYF. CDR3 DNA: TGTGCCAGCAGCTCACGGGTGCACTACGAGCAGTACTTC.

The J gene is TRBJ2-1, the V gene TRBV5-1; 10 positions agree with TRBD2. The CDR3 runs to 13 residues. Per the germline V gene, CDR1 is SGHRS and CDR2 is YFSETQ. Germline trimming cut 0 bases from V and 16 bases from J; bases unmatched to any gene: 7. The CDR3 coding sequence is TGCGCCAGCAGCTTGGCCCTAGCGGGAGATGAATTCTTC. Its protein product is CASSLALAGDEFF.

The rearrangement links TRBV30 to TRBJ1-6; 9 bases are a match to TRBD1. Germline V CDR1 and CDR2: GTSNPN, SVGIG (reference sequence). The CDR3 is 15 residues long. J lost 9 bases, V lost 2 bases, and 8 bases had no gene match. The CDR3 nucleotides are TGTGCCTGGAGTACACCGGGACAGGGTCTTTCACCCCTCCACTTT. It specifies CAWSTPGQGLSPLHF.